The TCR beta chain described here comes from a study of blood T cell repertoires in COVID-19 (dated by TCRdb to the early 2020s). About the study as a whole: Samples covering the acute and convalescent phases of COVID-19 were provided by collaborators in the United States, Italy and Spain. The material from the prospective study consisted of cDNA or gDNA derived from T cells, B-cell-depleted T cells, or PBMCs. Deeply sampled blood TCRbeta repertoires from subjects exposed to, actively infected with, or recovered from COVID-19 were included in the dataset. The repertoires were released in a freely available public database intended as a resource for research on the immune response to SARS-CoV-2. Samples came from the ongoing ImmuneRACE study (first 160 participants) plus 1,254 subjects from 6 global collaborators. Nearly every sample came with metadata listing a de-identified subject ID, COVID-19 status, age in years and sex. Where HLA class I and class II types were available, the types were taken from metadata supplied by the sample provider, not from assay-based typing. What the study reported, not specific to this receptor: The quantity of clinical and demographic metadata differed by source and by participant and was supplied without curation.

TCRbeta CDR3 regions were amplified from genomic DNA using the immunoSEQ Assay, a bias-controlled multiplex PCR. The original methods were these. The number of nucleated cells in each sample was estimated by amplification of reference gene primers within the assay. To quantify the absolute abundance of each unique TCRbeta CDR3 rearrangement, sequence reads were collapsed and filtered. Productive Simpson clonality was computed per sample as the square root of Simpson's diversity index over productive rearrangements. What TCRdb holds here is the immuneACCESS table cut down to in-frame rearrangements. Part of the clones is not present; checked against another copy, under half of the missing clones reflect an unresolved V gene, and the others are unexplained. The D gene and trimming were derived from the DNA, and the V and J assignments and clone size from that table. This sample has tens of thousands of clones in its table, and about four fifths of those were observed once. Around 19% of the sample lies in the top ten.

Whole blood was collected in K2EDTA tubes by collaborating institutions according to the institutions' own protocols. Collaborator samples were shipped for TCRbeta analysis as frozen whole blood, isolated PBMCs, or DNA extracted from either sample type. This clone was recorded a few times. Which antigen it targets is not known. Per-base quality was not reported, and no clone a single base away is much larger than it. V and J lose 3 bases and 3 bases, and a span of 11 bases separates them. CDR1 PRHDT and CDR2 FYEKMQ were looked up in the germline V gene (reference sequence). From its cysteine to its phenylalanine, the CDR3 spans 15 amino acids. Left in the record is the CDR3 DNA by itself, 45 bases read in frame from the first base.

The receptor chain draws on TRBV13 and TRBJ2-2, with the D gene not confidently named. Sequenced sample: peripheral blood. The source of this sequence is a human donor in a cohort sampled during active COVID-19. The CDR3 has the sequence CASSFRRGYTGELFF. Read as DNA, the sequence is TGTGCCAGCAGCTTCCGCCGAGGTTACACCGGGGAGCTGTTTTTT.